This T cell receptor beta chain stems from a study of spatial heterogeneity in lung cancer. Whole-study context: Untreated early-stage non-small cell lung cancer patients, 55 to 85 in total, were the donors. Sequencing of follow-up PBMC samples took place when they were available, at a median of about 22 months after resection. Detection consistently captured more beta-chain sequences than alpha-chain sequences.

Study outcomes and limitations: Expanded tumor TCRs that were ubiquitous appeared in blood more at resection than follow-up.

In TCRdb, the 5' RACE reads were re-called with MiXCR into one record per CDR3 protein. The sample yields fewer than 55,000 distinct CDR3 sequences, more than 6.5% seen once. This clonotype was detected ten times or more. Its antigen is not known. Germline lookup yields CDR1 MNHNS and CDR2 SASEGT. There are 13 residues in the CDR3. Deletions cut 8 bases from V and 3 bases from J, with 12 bases between. Time point denoted: blood at routine non-recurrence follow-up after resection. No cells were sorted before sequencing. The whole RNA sequenced was extracted from tumor, nontumor lung or frozen PBMC. The origin of this receptor is a female donor with early-stage non-small cell lung cancer. V and J are TRBV6-1 and TRBJ2-3, with no clear D. The material sequenced was PBMCs, taken at follow-up. Written as DNA, the CDR3 is TGTGCCAGCGGGGTAGTCAATACAGATACGCAGTATTTT. Its translation is CASGVVNTDTQYF.